This TCR beta chain was identified in a study of CD4 T cells in relation to SARS-CoV-2 and coronaviruses (dated by TCRdb to the early 2020s). In the study overall: In the ViraFEST assay, PBMCs were grown with antigen for approximately 10 days, and TCR beta CDR3s were then sequenced to identify antigen-specific clonal expansions. A median age of about 39 years, with a range of about 20 to 75 years, was recorded for the full convalescent cohort of 12 patients. Of the 12 convalescent patients, 8 were male and 4 were female, and two of the subjects were Hispanic. Patient-derived lymphoblastoid cell lines were used to map the HLA restriction of shared crossreactive spike epitopes. The study assessed, at the TCR clonotype level, memory CD4+ T cell crossreactivity between SARS-CoV-2 and common cold coronavirus spike proteins. The Adaptive Biotechnologies TCR-sequencing kit was used for samples from a few pre-COVID donors and for the naive versus memory experiments, whereas the other data were Illumina-based. A different, Illumina-based TCR-beta assay was used to sequence expansion assays from other donors in the study.

From the cysteine up to the phenylalanine, the CDR3 has a length of 13 residues. Solely the CDR3 DNA is kept, with 39 bases framed from the first base. To separate naive from memory CD4+ T cells, cryopreserved PBMCs first underwent CD4 enrichment and then EasySep naive CD4+ T cell enrichment. For over nine days, sorted naive or memory CD4+ T cells (around 100,000) were cultured at a 1:1 ratio with T cell-depleted PBMCs and CEF peptides. Triplicate replicate wells were generally used for each peptide culture condition. PBMCs were isolated from leukapheresis product or whole blood by Ficoll-Paque PLUS gradient centrifugation. The PBMCs went either fresh into the expansion assay or into cryopreservation at -140 degrees C. The QIAamp Micro DNA Kit was used to extract genomic DNA from the CD4+ T cells. DNA from CEF-cultured naive and memory CD4+ T cells underwent immunoSEQ TCR-beta sequencing at survey level. The original methods were these. During preprocessing, nonproductive sequences were removed, along with CDR3s that did not begin with C, did not end with F or W, or were shorter than 7 amino acids. The MANAFEST web app was used to call antigen-specific clonotypes on the basis of expansion compared with the reference and with other culture wells. A clone was considered positive if the clone showed significant expansion compared with the reference culture in 2 of 3 replicate wells at an FDR below 0.05. For a clone to be considered positive, significant expansion relative to all other tandem wells and an odds ratio above 5 were also required. Cultured and uncultured naive and memory CD4+ repertoires were searched for CDR3s previously identified as spike- and CEF-reactive. Pairwise Levenshtein distance, computed with the stringdist R package after three terminal residues were trimmed from each end, was used as the measure of CDR3 homology. TCRdb re-hosts the immuneACCESS table, in-frame sequences only. Its copies lack some clones; in the studies checked, an unresolved V gene accounts for under half of them, and the cause for the rest is not known. D and trimming come from the DNA, and the V and J calls and clone size come from that table. A total of some 45,000 clones appear in this sample, almost 85% of them only once. The top ten constitute over 1.1% of the sample.

As to this clone: Its cognate antigen has yet to be identified. No per-base quality is available; no much larger clone lies one base away.

The research as a whole found: No donor contributed both pre-pandemic and post-infection samples, which limited tracing the source of pre-existing responses. Sequencing of naive versus memory cells indicated that the assay detects memory recall responses, not primary responses primed during culture. Crossreactivity analysis was centred on spike protein, so crossreactivity against other viral proteins was not assessed. Memory CD4+ clonotypes crossrecognizing SARS-CoV-2 and at least one common cold coronavirus spike were found in around 71% of donors. Small numbers of patients and of tested TCRs limited the study. Significantly weaker SARS-CoV-2-driven expansion was shown by crossreactive clones than by monoreactive clones, consistent with antigenic imprinting.

The clonotype was recovered from an adult with COVID-19. Material: naive CD4+ T cells from PBMCs, cultured in vitro. The cell subset or site label for this specimen denotes: naive CD4+ T cells isolated by negative enrichment. In this chain, TRBV21-1 is recombined with TRBJ1-2; TRBD1, the D gene given by the table, was not confirmed from the DNA. TRBV21-1 is assigned pseudogene status. The DNA sequence follows: TGTGCCAGCAGCAAGTACCAGGGTCGGGGCTACACCTTC. Its coded protein is CASSKYQGRGYTF.